The 25 T cell receptor beta chains listed next were all sequenced from one sample in a study of blood T cell repertoires in COVID-19. Libraries were prepared by immunoSEQ multiplex PCR; TCRdb keeps only in-frame clonotypes and omits some of them. Of some 120,000 clones listed, 80% to 95% are singletons. Sequencing was done on a sample of peripheral blood. These receptors were collected from a man aged 50 to 60 with COVID-19, enrolled during active disease.

The chain links TRBV6-6 to TRBJ2-1; the match to TRBD2 covers 9 bases. Looked up from germline, CDR1 is MNHNY and CDR2 is SVGAGI (reference sequence). V lost 4 bases and J lost 12; bases outside the gene matches: 13. The CDR3 runs to 15 residues. CDR3 coding DNA: TGTGCCAGCAGTTCGATGGGACTAGCTTCCTTTGGGCAGTTCTTC. This gives the protein CASSSMGLASFGQFF.

The chain couples TRBV2 to TRBJ1-2; D might be TRBD1 (6 bases). Germline V lookup: CDR1 SNHLY, CDR2 FYNNEI. The CDR3 is 13 amino acids. Trimming took off 7 bases at V and 1 base at J, with 10 bases between the two ends. This chain's CDR3 is CASTIQGNYGYTF. CDR3 in DNA: TGTGCCAGCACCATACAGGGTAACTATGGCTACACCTTC.

This rearrangement joins TRBV6-1 to TRBJ2-7, with TRBD1 as a possible D gene (6 bases). CDR1 MNHNS and CDR2 SASEGT come from the germline V gene. V was pared by 1 base and J by 4 bases, with 11 bases between. The CDR3 is 14 residues long. For the CDR3, the DNA is TGTGCCAGCAGTGAAGGAGGGGGACGTTACGAGCAGTACTTC. This codes for CASSEGGGRYEQYF.

The chain uses TRBV18 and TRBJ2-1; TRBD2 agrees at 8 bases. Germline V gives CDR1 KGHSH, CDR2 LQKENI. There are 15 residues in the CDR3. V trimming: 4 bases; J trimming: 9 bases; junction bases outside the gene matches: 11. The CDR3 DNA follows: TGTGCCAGCTCACGGCCAAGCGGGAGTGGCGGTGAGCAGTTCTTC. It translates to CASSRPSGSGGEQFF.

This chain links TRBV27 with TRBJ2-1; D gene ambiguous. Trimming left V 2 bases short and J 4 bases short, with 12 bases between. The germline V gene encodes CDR1 MNHEY and CDR2 SMNVEV (reference sequence). The CDR3 length is 15 residues. CDR3 protein: CASSLRWAPYNEQFF. DNA of the CDR3: TGTGCCAGCAGTTTAAGGTGGGCGCCTTACAATGAGCAGTTCTTC.

CDR3 loop: CSASSNQGNYGYTF. The CDR3 DNA sequence: TGCAGTGCTAGTTCCAATCAGGGAAACTATGGCTACACCTTC. The rearrangement links TRBV20-1 to TRBJ1-2; weak D call: TRBD1 (5 bases). The CDR3 sequence is 14 residues long. Germline V gene lookup returns CDR1 DFQATT and CDR2 SNEGSKA (reference sequence). Between the trimmed V and J ends, which lost 3 bases and 2 bases, there was a span of 13 bases.

The CDR3 sequence: CASSVDGYEQYF. Here the CDR3 DNA reads TGTGCCAGCAGCGTAGACGGCTACGAGCAGTACTTC. The V gene is TRBV9, the J gene TRBJ2-7; D gene uncertain. Trimming took off 0 bases at V and 3 bases at J, with 4 bases between the two ends. The CDR3 consists of 12 residues. Germline loops: CDR1 SGDLS, CDR2 YYNGEE.

The V gene is TRBV6-1, the J gene TRBJ1-1; 7 nucleotides agree with TRBD1. This CDR3 is 14 amino acids long. Germline CDR1 is MNHNS and CDR2 is SASEGT. Germline trimming cut 2 bases from V and 4 bases from J; bases unmatched to any gene: 4. The CDR3 loop is CASSEKGAITEAFF. For the CDR3, the DNA is TGTGCCAGCAGTGAAAAGGGGGCGATCACTGAAGCTTTCTTT.

The chain recombines TRBV25-1 with TRBJ2-1; weak D call: TRBD1 (5 bases). Trimming shortened V by 3 bases and J by 5 bases, and 14 bases separated the two germline ends. From germline, CDR1 is MGHDK and CDR2 SYGVNS. The CDR3 sequence is 15 residues long. The CDR3 nucleotides are TGTGCCAGCAGTGACAGGCAGGGAATGGACAATGAGCAGTTCTTC. Translated, it gives CASSDRQGMDNEQFF.

The J gene is TRBJ2-1, the V gene TRBV21-1; TRBD2 was called by the table and not checked on the DNA. TRBV21-1 is an annotated pseudogene. The CDR3 sequence is 17 residues long. CDR3 residues: CASIRLAGGISYNEQFF. As DNA, the CDR3 is TGTGCCAGCATTCGGCTAGCGGGAGGGATCTCCTACAATGAGCAGTTCTTC.

V gene TRBV24-1 combines with J gene TRBJ2-1; 10 bases agree with TRBD2. V was pared by 1 base and J by 12 bases, with 11 bases of the junction left unmatched. Germline CDR1 reads KGHDR; CDR2 reads SFDVKD. This CDR3 region has 16 residues. Written as DNA, the CDR3 is TGTGCCACCAGTGATTTAGGGACTAGCGTCCCTAAGGGGCAGTTCTTC. Its protein product is CATSDLGTSVPKGQFF.

In its sample, this clone was seen once. The CDR3 coding sequence is TGTGCCACCGGGACACCGAACACCGGGGAGCTGTTTTTT. Its protein is CATGTPNTGELFF. V and J are TRBV24-1 and TRBJ2-2, with a tentative D call TRBD1 (6 bases). The CDR3 has 13 residues. Trimming took off 9 bases at V and 0 bases at J, with 7 bases between the two ends. The germline V gene has CDR1 KGHDR and CDR2 SFDVKD.

This chain uses TRBV3-1 (or the pseudogene TRBV3-2) with TRBJ2-5; tentative D call: TRBD1 (5 bases). The CDR3 extends over 15 amino acids. Germline V gene lookup returns CDR1 LGHDT and CDR2 YNNKEL (reference sequence). With 4 bases removed from V and 0 bases from J, the gap between germline ends came to 12 bases. The CDR3 spells CASSREQGHQETQYF. In DNA, the CDR3 is TGTGCCAGCAGCCGAGAGCAGGGTCACCAAGAGACCCAGTACTTC.

The chain carries TRBV29-1 and TRBJ2-7, with D possibly matching TRBD2 (5 bases). CDR3 size: 15 residues. The ends were cut back, 4 bases at V and 3 bases at J, with 19 bases in the middle. Germline V gene lookup returns CDR1 SQVTM and CDR2 ANQGSEA. CDR3: CSVGTTWAGYYEQYF. In DNA, the CDR3 is TGCAGCGTTGGGACGACGTGGGCGGGTTACTACGAGCAGTACTTC.

The chain couples TRBV6-5 to TRBJ1-2; perhaps TRBD1 as D (6 bases). Trimming removed 5 bases from V and 6 bases from J, with 16 bases in between. The CDR3 sequence is 14 residues long. Germline CDR1 MNHEY, CDR2 SVGAGI. For the CDR3, the DNA is TGTGCCAGCAGTCCTAGACAGGTTGGGGATGGCTACACCTTC. Translation: CASSPRQVGDGYTF.

V usage is TRBV21-1 and J usage is TRBJ2-5; the table's D call, TRBD1, has no DNA check behind it. TRBV21-1 is reported as a pseudogene. The CDR3 totals 18 residues. The CDR3 DNA reads TGTGCCAGCACCATACCGGGCCACAGGGGGGCGAGGAAGGAGACCCAGTACTTC. Translating gives CASTIPGHRGARKETQYF.

This clone has just one count. This chain links TRBV21-1 with TRBJ1-5; the table names TRBD1, a call not compared with the DNA. TRBV21-1 is flagged as a pseudogene. The CDR3 has 15 residues. The CDR3 nucleotides are TGTGCCAGCAGCGGCCGGGGACAGCTCAATCAGCCCCAGCATTTT. It translates to CASSGRGQLNQPQHF.

The chain links TRBV19 to TRBJ2-1; D call uncertain. V lost 7 bases and J 0 bases, leaving 19 bases between the germline ends. The CDR3 is 17 residues long. Per the germline V gene, CDR1 is LNHDA and CDR2 is SQIVND (reference sequence). The CDR3: CASKPTVAQFSYNEQFF. The DNA of the CDR3 is TGTGCCAGTAAACCCACGGTAGCTCAGTTCTCCTACAATGAGCAGTTCTTC. The full variable domain, rest sourced from reference TRBV19 and TRBJ2-1, is DGGITQSPKYLFRKEGQNVTLSCEQNLNHDAMYWYRQDPGQGLRLIYYSQIVNDFQKGDIAEGYSVSREKKESFPLTVTSAQKNPTAFYLCASKPTVAQFSYNEQFFGPGTRLTVL.

The V gene is TRBV6-2 or TRBV6-3, the J gene TRBJ1-5, with TRBD1 as a possible D gene (6 bases). Trimming left V 2 bases short and J 2 bases short, with 13 bases between. Per the germline V gene, CDR1 is MNHEY and CDR2 is SVGEGT. This CDR3 contains 16 residues. DNA for the CDR3: TGTGCCAGCAGTTACACCACAGGGTTAGGCAATCAGCCCCAGCATTTT. The encoded protein is CASSYTTGLGNQPQHF.

This chain uses TRBV7-9 with TRBJ2-1; D is possibly TRBD2 (5 bases). The CDR3 spans 15 residues. The germline gives CDR1 SEHNR, CDR2 FQNEAQ (reference sequence). V lost 3 bases and J lost 8, with 17 bases in between. This CDR3 reads CASSLGSTGTDEQFF. The DNA for the CDR3 is TGTGCCAGCAGCTTGGGGTCTACGGGAACGGATGAGCAGTTCTTC.

The rearrangement joins TRBV9 to TRBJ2-1; TRBD2 matches 14 bases. The CDR3 is 15 amino acids. The V segment lost 3 bases and the J segment 9 bases; nucleotides outside the gene matches: 5. CDR1 and CDR2 from the germline V gene are SGDLS and YYNGEE. CDR3 amino acids: CASSAGTSGRSEQFF. The DNA of the CDR3 is TGTGCCAGCAGCGCCGGGACTAGCGGGAGAAGTGAGCAGTTCTTC.

CDR3 amino acids: CASTQAGGDTQYF. In DNA form, the CDR3 reads TGTGCCAGCACCCAAGCGGGAGGGGATACGCAGTATTTT. The J gene is TRBJ2-3, the V gene TRBV12-3 or TRBV12-4; TRBD2 matches at 10 bases. Germline trimming cut 7 bases from V and 6 bases from J; bases unmatched to any gene: 4. This CDR3 spans 13 amino acids.

The J gene is TRBJ1-1, the V gene TRBV30; 9 bases line up with TRBD1. Trimming took 2 bases from V and 5 from J; bases not matched to a gene: 6. Germline values: CDR1 GTSNPN, CDR2 SVGIG (reference sequence). The CDR3 sequence is 14 residues long. CDR3: CAWSTTGGSTEAFF. The CDR3 DNA reads TGTGCCTGGAGTACTACAGGGGGCTCAACTGAAGCTTTCTTT.

V and J are TRBV28 and TRBJ2-3; 10 bases match TRBD2. Germline lookup yields CDR1 MDHEN and CDR2 SYDVKM. V was pared by 3 bases and J by 4 bases, with 4 bases of the junction left unmatched. This CDR3 comprises 15 residues. CDR3 nucleotide sequence: TGTGCCAGCAGTTTGCGGCTAGCGGGAGCAGATACGCAGTATTTT. Its translation: CASSLRLAGADTQYF.

The V and J genes are TRBV18 and TRBJ2-1, with TRBD2 matching over 9 bases. This CDR3 spans 16 amino acids. The V gene end was trimmed by 3 bases and the J gene end by 4 bases; junction bases not matched to a gene: 7. The germline CDR1 and CDR2 sequences are KGHSH and LQKENI. CDR3 sequence reads: CASSPRASGTYNEQFF. The DNA for the CDR3 is TGTGCCAGCTCACCCCGGGCTAGCGGGACATACAATGAGCAGTTCTTC.